The 5 T cell receptor beta chains given below trace back to one sample, sequenced in a study of T cell responses to AZD1222 COVID-19 vaccine. Profiling relied on immunoSEQ multiplex PCR, and the TCRdb table lists in-frame clones only, not all of them. The table shows 100,000 to 150,000 clones, with approximately 88% occurring only once. The material was peripheral blood, obtained on day 0 of AZD1222 vaccination. The origin of the receptors is an adult in good health.

This clone showed up just once. Other DNA variants within this sample encode the same CDR3. This chain joins TRBV28 and TRBJ2-5; 10 nucleotides line up with TRBD1. Germline V lookup: CDR1 MDHEN, CDR2 SYDVKM. Trimming cost V 5 bases and J 2 bases; bases outside gene matches: 8. This CDR3 spans 16 amino acids. CDR3 loop: CASSPRQGAGQETQYF. The CDR3 bases are TGTGCCAGCAGTCCGAGACAGGGGGCTGGGCAAGAGACCCAGTACTTC.

V is TRBV9 and J is TRBJ2-5, with 10 nucleotides matching TRBD2. J lost 2 bases, V lost 7 bases, and 5 bases had no gene match. The germline gives CDR1 SGDLS, CDR2 YYNGEE. This CDR3 region has 14 residues. The CDR3 bases are TGTGCCAGCTCGACTAGCGGGCAACAAGAGACCCAGTACTTC. This translates into CASSTSGQQETQYF.

The genes are TRBV19 and TRBJ1-5; 7 bases align to TRBD1. The V gene's germline CDR1 is LNHDA and CDR2 SQIVND (reference sequence). The CDR3 sequence is 14 residues long. J was trimmed by 7 bases and V by 9 bases; bases with no gene match: 12. CDR3 residues: CASTGVQAGQPQHF. The CDR3, as DNA: TGTGCCAGCACAGGGGTCCAGGCGGGCCAGCCCCAGCATTTT.

The chain employs TRBV19 and TRBJ1-4; D ambiguous. V was cut by 6 bases and J by 0 bases, with 20 bases left in between. Germline lookup yields CDR1 LNHDA and CDR2 SQIVND (reference sequence). The CDR3 sequence is 18 residues long. DNA of the CDR3: TGTGCCAGTAGCTTATTGGACCGAACTCTTGCAACTAATGAAAAACTGTTTTTT. It yields the protein CASSLLDRTLATNEKLFF.

As regards this clone: The sample holds other DNA sequences that translate to the same CDR3. V usage is TRBV6-5 and J usage is TRBJ1-1; D ambiguous. V lost 2 bases and J lost 2, with 9 bases in between. The CDR3 extends over 14 amino acids. The germline gives CDR1 MNHEY, CDR2 SVGAGI. The CDR3 sequence is CASSYRAGNTEAFF. The CDR3 nucleotides are TGTGCCAGCAGTTACCGTGCCGGCAACACTGAAGCTTTCTTT.